This T cell receptor (beta chain) was sequenced for a study of blood T cells in healthy people across ages. The authors extracted at least 5.5 micrograms of total RNA per sample. A second about 6 to 12 cycle PCR used barcoded and J-beta primers. TCRdb re-called the 5' RACE reads with MiXCR, one entry per CDR3 protein. The sample has about 640,000 distinct CDR3 sequences, roughly 31% seen once; the top ten hold roughly 14%. V shed 5 bases and J shed 2 bases, with 15 bases lying between them. CDR1 and CDR2 (germline): SGHTA, FQGNSA. The CDR3 length is 15 residues. Material: blood. The rearrangement links TRBV7-2 to TRBJ1-1; perhaps TRBD1 as D (5 bases). This receptor was obtained from a woman at least 80 years old in good health. The CDR3 DNA is TGTGCCAGCAGCACTGAGGGGACGGTAAACACTGAAGCTTTCTTT. As protein: CASSTEGTVNTEAFF.